These 27 T cell receptor beta chains originate from one sample sequenced in a study of siplizumab effects on memory and regulatory T cells. The data were produced by immunoSEQ multiplex PCR, yet TCRdb's version contains in-frame clones alone and is incomplete. The repertoire includes under 150,000 clones, around 94% of them detected once, and about 1.8% sits in the top ten. The sequenced material came from non-Treg CD4+ T cells sorted from blood. These receptor sequences come from a human donor in good health.

The rearrangement links TRBV2 to TRBJ1-1, with D maybe TRBD1 (5 bases). Germline values: CDR1 SNHLY, CDR2 FYNNEI. V was clipped by 0 bases and J by 4 bases, with 12 bases between them. The CDR3 sequence is 15 residues long. The chain's CDR3 is CASSEALGGSTEAFF. CDR3 DNA: TGTGCCAGCAGTGAAGCGCTGGGGGGGAGCACTGAAGCTTTCTTT. Variable domain in full (rest from reference TRBV2 and TRBJ1-1): EPEVTQTPSHQVTQMGQEVILRCVPISNHLYFYWYRQILGQKVEFLVSFYNNEISEKSEIFDDQFSVERPDGSNFTLKIRSTKLEDSAMYFCASSEALGGSTEAFFGQGTRLTVV.

The rearrangement joins TRBV14 to TRBJ1-2; D uncertain. The V gene's germline CDR1 is SGHDN and CDR2 FVKESK. Deletions cut 6 bases from V and 7 bases from J, with 18 bases between. CDR3 length: 14 residues. The CDR3 coding sequence is TGTGCCAGCAGTTTGGGGAGTTACGTGGGTGGCTACACCTTC. Translating it yields CASSLGSYVGGYTF.

The V and J genes are TRBV2 and TRBJ1-4; no clear D gene. CDR1 is SNHLY and CDR2 is FYNNEI in the germline V gene. The CDR3 extends over 13 amino acids. Trimming cost V 7 bases and J 5 bases, with 11 bases left between them. CDR3: CASNKVGNEKLFF. The CDR3, as DNA: TGTGCCAGCAATAAGGTGGGGAATGAAAAACTGTTTTTT.

The chain couples TRBV18 to TRBJ2-2; D possibly corresponds to TRBD2 (5 bases). CDR1 is KGHSH, CDR2 LQKENI, per germline. V was cut by 3 bases and J by 6 bases, with 8 bases left in between. The CDR3 is made up of 13 amino acids. In DNA form, the CDR3 reads TGTGCCAGCTCACCTCCCGGGGCCGGGGAGCTGTTTTTT. This encodes CASSPPGAGELFF.

The J gene is TRBJ2-1, the V gene TRBV6-5; 10 bases match TRBD2. Germline lookup yields CDR1 MNHEY and CDR2 SVGAGI. V shed 2 bases, J shed 4 bases, and the junction held 5 bases outside the gene matches. This CDR3 is 16 amino acids long. The CDR3 loop reads CASSYATSGSYNEQFF. The CDR3 coding sequence is TGTGCCAGCAGTTACGCGACTAGCGGGTCTTACAATGAGCAGTTCTTC.

This CDR3 reads CASRDRAANQPQHF. The CDR3 DNA reads as TGTGCCAGCCGCGACAGGGCGGCCAATCAGCCCCAGCATTTT. The chain links TRBV6-5 to TRBJ1-5; 7 nucleotides match TRBD1. The V gene's germline CDR1 is MNHEY and CDR2 SVGAGI. The CDR3 extends over 14 amino acids. V lost 8 bases, J lost 3 bases, and 7 bases stayed unmatched.

CDR3 coding DNA: TGTGCCAGCAGCCAAACGGGCTACGAGCAGTACTTC. Translation: CASSQTGYEQYF. V is TRBV4-2 and J is TRBJ2-7, with D unclear. CDR1 and CDR2 from the germline V gene are LGHNA and YNFKEQ. Trimming took off 2 bases at V and 3 bases at J, with 5 bases between the two ends. The CDR3 is 12 amino acids.

The chain carries TRBV7-9 and TRBJ1-2, with no clear D. The CDR3 is 14 residues long. CDR1 is SEHNR and CDR2 is FQNEAQ in the germline V gene (reference sequence). Trimming left V 1 base short and J 4 bases short, with 10 bases between. CDR3: CASSLDGPGYGYTF. The CDR3 region has the DNA TGTGCCAGCAGCTTAGATGGGCCCGGCTATGGCTACACCTTC.

This clone was counted once. The chain has TRBV11-3 and TRBJ2-3, with TRBD2 identical over 8 bases. V dropped 1 base and J dropped 7; count of bases not matched to a gene: 10. The CDR3 runs to 16 residues. Germline assignment: CDR1 SGHNT and CDR2 YENEEA. This CDR3 reads CASSLGSSGPQNTQYF. CDR3 DNA: TGTGCCAGCAGCTTAGGGTCTAGCGGGCCCCAAAATACGCAGTATTTT.

This clone was seen a single time. The V gene is TRBV6-5, the J gene TRBJ2-7; D call uncertain. Germline CDR1 reads MNHEY; CDR2 reads SVGAGI. The V gene lost 6 bases and the J gene lost 0 bases, with 12 bases spanning the gap. This CDR3 contains 14 residues. CDR3 sequence reads: CASSYGASSYEQYF. The CDR3, as DNA: TGTGCCAGCAGCTACGGAGCTAGCTCCTACGAGCAGTACTTC.

The chain joins TRBV11-3 to TRBJ2-1, with D perhaps given as TRBD1 or TRBD2 (6 bases each). The CDR3 contains 14 residues. Deletions cut 0 bases from V and 9 bases from J, with 12 bases between. Germline CDR1 is SGHNT and CDR2 is YENEEA. Here the CDR3 reads CASSLDWGAAEQFF. Here the CDR3 DNA reads TGTGCCAGCAGCTTAGATTGGGGGGCCGCTGAGCAGTTCTTC.

This clone appeared a single time. The same CDR3 also results from other DNA sequences found in this sample. The chain recombines TRBV18 with TRBJ1-1; the D is unclear. The V end was cut by 2 bases, the J end by 3 bases, with 7 bases between. This CDR3 comprises 13 residues. Germline CDR1 is KGHSH and CDR2 is LQKENI. This chain's CDR3 is CASSPRTDTEAFF. CDR3 DNA: TGTGCCAGCTCACCAAGAACCGACACTGAAGCTTTCTTT.

The gene calls are TRBV18 and TRBJ2-7, with 7 bases identical to TRBD1. The V gene end was trimmed by 3 bases and the J gene end by 2 bases; junction bases not matched to a gene: 7. This CDR3 is 15 amino acids long. Germline-derived CDR1 and CDR2 are KGHSH and LQKENI. This chain's CDR3 is CASSPSRTGTYEQYF. CDR3 nucleotides: TGTGCCAGCTCACCTAGTAGGACAGGAACCTACGAGCAGTACTTC. Together with reference TRBV18 and TRBJ2-7, the CDR3 gives the full variable domain: NAGVMQNPRHLVRRRGQEARLRCSPMKGHSHVYWYRQLPEEGLKFMVYLQKENIIDESGMPKERFSAEFPKEGPSILRIQQVVRGDSAAYFCASSPSRTGTYEQYFGPGTRLTVT.

The chain couples TRBV12-5 to TRBJ2-5, with 12 positions matching TRBD1. CDR3 size: 16 residues. Germline V lookup: CDR1 LGHNT, CDR2 FRNRAP. V trimming: 3 bases; J trimming: 4 bases; junction bases outside the gene matches: 6. The CDR3, as DNA: TGTGCTAGTGGTTTAGGGGACAGGGGGCGCCCAGAGACCCAGTACTTC. Translated, it gives CASGLGDRGRPETQYF.

The J gene is TRBJ1-1, the V gene TRBV2, with D hard to call. There are 12 residues in the CDR3. Germline lookup yields CDR1 SNHLY and CDR2 FYNNEI. Between the trimmed V and J ends, which lost 7 bases and 5 bases, there was a span of 11 bases. This CDR3 is CASTGGWTEAFF. Written as DNA, the CDR3 is TGTGCCAGCACCGGAGGTTGGACTGAAGCTTTCTTT.

The genes are TRBV19 and TRBJ1-2; 7 bases fit TRBD1. Germline loops: CDR1 LNHDA, CDR2 SQIVND (reference sequence). V was pared by 7 bases and J by 3 bases, with 5 bases of the junction left unmatched. The CDR3 has 13 amino acids. The CDR3 region has the DNA TGTGCCAGTACCAAGGGACAGTACTATGGCTACACCTTC. Its protein is CASTKGQYYGYTF.

The chain employs TRBV30 and TRBJ1-2; D call uncertain. Germline CDR1 reads GTSNPN; CDR2 reads SVGIG (reference sequence). CDR3 length equals 12 residues. V shed 2 bases and J shed 8 bases, with 12 bases lying between them. The CDR3 loop is CAWSRPVEGYTF. The CDR3 DNA sequence: TGTGCCTGGAGTCGGCCAGTGGAAGGCTACACCTTC.

The chain uses TRBV18 and TRBJ2-1; D perhaps matches TRBD2 (6 bases). V dropped 6 bases and J dropped 7 bases, with 19 bases sitting between them. The CDR3 loop spans 15 amino acids. The germline gives CDR1 KGHSH, CDR2 LQKENI. CDR3 nucleotides: TGTGCCAGCTCCGGGGAGGAGGGGCGCCGGAATGAGCAGTTCTTC. Protein: CASSGEEGRRNEQFF.

This CDR3 is CASRIPQGGAFF. The DNA for the CDR3 is TGTGCCAGCAGAATCCCACAGGGGGGAGCTTTCTTT. V and J are TRBV28 and TRBJ1-1, with TRBD1 matching over 8 bases. The CDR3 consists of 12 residues. CDR1 is MDHEN and CDR2 is SYDVKM in the germline V gene. The ends lost 6 bases at V and 10 bases at J; junction bases unmatched: 7.

The rearrangement uses TRBV23-1 and TRBJ2-4; D unresolved. TRBV23-1 is designated an ORF whose function remains uncertain. The CDR3 covers 18 residues. Trimming removed 3 bases from V and 1 base from J, with 19 bases in between. This CDR3 is CASSHVGPHPQAKNIQYF. CDR3 nucleotides: TGCGCCAGCAGTCATGTCGGTCCTCACCCGCAGGCCAAAAACATTCAGTACTTC.

The chain has TRBV5-1 and TRBJ1-2; D call uncertain. V was clipped by 1 base and J by 1 base, with 2 bases between them. The germline V gene has CDR1 SGHRS and CDR2 YFSETQ. This CDR3 has 12 amino acids. For the CDR3, the DNA is TGCGCCAGCAGCTTGAATAACTATGGCTACACCTTC. It specifies CASSLNNYGYTF. The full variable domain, completed using reference TRBV5-1 and TRBJ1-2, is KAGVTQTPRYLIKTRGQQVTLSCSPISGHRSVSWYQQTPGQGLQFLFEYFSETQRNKGNFPGRFSGRQFSNSRSEMNVSTLELGDSALYLCASSLNNYGYTFGSGTRLTVV.

The chain is built from TRBV5-4 and TRBJ2-1; TRBD1 agrees at 8 bases. Germline loops: CDR1 SGHNT, CDR2 YYREEE (reference sequence). With V trimmed by 1 base and J by 7 bases, 10 bases remained unmatched. This CDR3 comprises 16 residues. CDR3 sequence (DNA): TGTGCCAGCAGCTTGCCCTTAGGACAGGGACTGAATGAGCAGTTCTTC. Its protein product is CASSLPLGQGLNEQFF.

This clone was picked up one time. The chain carries TRBV5-6 and TRBJ2-5; D not certain. The CDR3 length is 14 residues. CDR1 SGHDT and CDR2 YYEEEE come from the germline V gene. Trimming removed 0 bases at V and 1 base at J, with 7 bases between. CDR3 in DNA: TGTGCCAGCAGCTTGGTAGGACCCCAAGAGACCCAGTACTTC. Translated, it gives CASSLVGPQETQYF.

This clone was counted only a few times. V and J are TRBV2 and TRBJ1-1, with TRBD1 matching 9 bases. The CDR3 has 14 residues. The junction had 10 bases not matched to a gene; V was cut back by 6 bases and J by 8 bases. CDR1 and CDR2 from the germline V gene are SNHLY and FYNNEI. This CDR3 reads CASRYGQGFEEAFF. CDR3 in DNA: TGTGCCAGCAGGTACGGACAGGGGTTCGAAGAAGCTTTCTTT. The full variable domain, completed using reference TRBV2 and TRBJ1-1, is EPEVTQTPSHQVTQMGQEVILRCVPISNHLYFYWYRQILGQKVEFLVSFYNNEISEKSEIFDDQFSVERPDGSNFTLKIRSTKLEDSAMYFCASRYGQGFEEAFFGQGTRLTVV.

V and J are TRBV7-3 and TRBJ1-2, with TRBD1 as a possible D gene (6 bases). The CDR3 totals 15 residues. Germline loops: CDR1 SGHTA, CDR2 FQGTGA. With 5 bases removed from V and 8 bases from J, the gap between germline ends came to 21 bases. This CDR3 reads CASSPRKGVASGYTF. The DNA of the CDR3 is TGTGCCAGCAGCCCTCGCAAGGGGGTAGCTTCAGGCTACACCTTC.

This sequence joins TRBV6-1 and TRBJ2-7, with D possibly TRBD2 on 5 matching bases. Trimming stripped 4 bases from V and 1 base from J, with 14 bases between. Germline CDR1 reads MNHNS; CDR2 reads SASEGT. This CDR3 has 15 amino acids. The CDR3 sequence is CASSATIGGSYEQYF. The CDR3 region has the DNA TGTGCCAGCAGTGCCACCATCGGAGGATCCTACGAGCAGTACTTC.

The J gene is TRBJ2-5, the V gene TRBV5-1; the D is unclear. Germline CDR1 and CDR2: SGHRS and YFSETQ. The CDR3 has 17 residues. Trimming pared 4 bases from V and 1 base from J, leaving 20 bases between. The DNA of the CDR3 is TGCGCCAGCAGCCTAAGCCTGATCGGAATTATCCAAGAGACCCAGTACTTC. Translating gives CASSLSLIGIIQETQYF.